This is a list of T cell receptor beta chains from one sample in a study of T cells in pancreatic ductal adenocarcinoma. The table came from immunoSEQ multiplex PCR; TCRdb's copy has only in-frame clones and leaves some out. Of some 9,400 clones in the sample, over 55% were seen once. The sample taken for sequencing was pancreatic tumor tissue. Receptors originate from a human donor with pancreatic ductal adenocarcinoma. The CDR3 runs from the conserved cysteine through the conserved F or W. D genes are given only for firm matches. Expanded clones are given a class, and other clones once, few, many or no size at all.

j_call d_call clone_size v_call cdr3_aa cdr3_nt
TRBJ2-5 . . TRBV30 CAWSVRGSGGETQYF TGTGCCTGGAGTGTACGAGGAAGCGGTGGGGAGACCCAGTACTTC
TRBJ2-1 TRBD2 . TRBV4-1 CASSQIAGGRPNEQFF TGCGCCAGCAGCCAAATAGCGGGGGGCCGACCCAATGAGCAGTTCTTC
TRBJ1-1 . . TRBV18 CASSPRQVNTEAFF TGTGCCAGCTCACCGAGACAGGTGAACACTGAAGCTTTCTTT
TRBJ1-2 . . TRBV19 CASSIGAGAQYGYTF TGTGCCAGTAGTATTGGTGCAGGAGCTCAATATGGCTACACCTTC
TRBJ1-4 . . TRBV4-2 CASSQDLGTNEKLFF TGTGCCAGCAGCCAAGATTTGGGAACTAATGAAAAACTGTTTTTT
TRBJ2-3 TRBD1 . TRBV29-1 CSGRDRATDTQYF TGCAGCGGGCGGGACAGGGCAACAGATACGCAGTATTTT
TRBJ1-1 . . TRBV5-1 CASSLGPNTEAFF TGCGCCAGCAGCTTGGGCCCGAACACTGAAGCTTTCTTT
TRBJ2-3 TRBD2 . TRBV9 CASSVRGVGTDTQYF TGTGCCAGCAGCGTCCGGGGGGTGGGCACAGATACGCAGTATTTT
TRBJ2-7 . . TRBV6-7 CASSYSVGEWEQYF TGTGCCAGCAGTTACTCCGTGGGGGAATGGGAGCAGTACTTC
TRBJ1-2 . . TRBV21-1 CASSKGRGDRASLNYGYTF TGTGCCAGCAGCAAAGGTCGGGGAGACAGGGCGTCCCTAAACTATGGCTACACCTTC
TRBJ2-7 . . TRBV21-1 CASYNGQGPYEQYF TGTGCCAGCTATAACGGACAGGGCCCCTACGAGCAGTACTTC
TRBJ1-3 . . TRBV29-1 CSVWGGSGNTIYF TGCAGCGTTTGGGGGGGCTCTGGAAACACCATATATTTT
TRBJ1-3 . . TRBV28 CASSLPVVAGNTIYF TGTGCCAGCAGTTTACCAGTAGTGGCTGGAAACACCATATATTTT
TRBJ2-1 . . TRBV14 CASSQSWGTPGGNEQFF TGTGCCAGCAGCCAAAGTTGGGGAACTCCCGGCGGCAATGAGCAGTTCTTC
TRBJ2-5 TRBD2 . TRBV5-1 CASRGTSGMQETQYF TGCGCCAGCAGAGGGACTAGCGGGATGCAAGAGACCCAGTACTTC
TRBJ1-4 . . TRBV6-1 CASRFTGQGGEKLFF TGTGCCAGCAGGTTTACGGGCCAGGGTGGCGAAAAACTGTTTTTT
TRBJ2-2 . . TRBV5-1 CASSLNAGRLTGELFF TGCGCCAGCAGCTTGAATGCGGGTCGTTTGACCGGGGAGCTGTTTTTT
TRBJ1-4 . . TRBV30 CAWSESPPEKLFF TGTGCCTGGAGTGAGTCCCCCCCTGAAAAACTGTTTTTT
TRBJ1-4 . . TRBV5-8 CASSLAVSRGGKLFF TGTGCCAGCAGCTTGGCGGTCTCCAGGGGCGGAAAACTGTTTTTT
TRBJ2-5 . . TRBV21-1 CASSYRDYQETQYF TGTGCCAGCAGCTACCGGGACTATCAAGAGACCCAGTACTTC
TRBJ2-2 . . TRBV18 CASSPGQTRTGELFF TGTGCCAGCTCACCAGGACAGACGCGCACCGGGGAGCTGTTTTTT
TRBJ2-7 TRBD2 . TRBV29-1 CSAGEVAGVRQYF TGCAGCGCTGGGGAGGTAGCGGGAGTAAGGCAGTACTTC
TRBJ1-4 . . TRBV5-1 CASSVQGTNEKLFF TGCGCCAGCAGCGTCCAAGGGACTAATGAAAAACTGTTTTTT
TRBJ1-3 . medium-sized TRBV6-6 CASNYQSGSGNTIYF TGTGCCAGCAATTACCAATCAGGGTCTGGAAACACCATATATTTT
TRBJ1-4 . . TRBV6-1 CASSEVTGTNEKLFF TGTGCCAGCAGTGAAGTTACAGGGACTAATGAAAAACTGTTTTTT
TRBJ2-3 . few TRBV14 CASSQAVFGTTADTQYF TGTGCCAGCAGCCAAGCCGTCTTCGGAACTACGGCAGATACGCAGTATTTT
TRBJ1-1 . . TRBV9 CASSVEGGGTEAFF TGTGCCAGCAGCGTAGAAGGCGGCGGCACCGAAGCTTTCTTT
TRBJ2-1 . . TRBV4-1 CASSQTRGALHEQFF TGCGCCAGCAGCCAAACTCGCGGGGCCCTCCATGAGCAGTTCTTC
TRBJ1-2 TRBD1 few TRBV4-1 CASSQSDRNRDRANYGYTF TGCGCCAGCAGCCAGTCGGACCGGAACCGGGACAGGGCTAACTATGGCTACACCTTC
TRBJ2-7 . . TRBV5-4 CASSLEGRTYEQYF TGTGCCAGCAGCCTGGAGGGACGGACCTACGAGCAGTACTTC
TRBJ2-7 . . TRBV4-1 CASSQATTWGQYF TGCGCCAGCAGCCAAGCTACGACATGGGGGCAGTACTTC
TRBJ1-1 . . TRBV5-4 CASSPDAGGTEAFF TGTGCCAGCAGCCCGGACGCCGGCGGCACTGAAGCTTTCTTT
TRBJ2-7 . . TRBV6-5 CASSPKGSYEQYF TGTGCCAGCAGCCCTAAAGGGAGCTACGAGCAGTACTTC
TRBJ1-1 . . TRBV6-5 CASRPGRRRNTEAFF TGTGCCAGCAGGCCCGGACGTCGCAGGAACACTGAAGCTTTCTTT
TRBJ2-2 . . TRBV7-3 CASSLMPGVKTGELFF TGTGCCAGCAGCTTAATGCCAGGGGTAAAAACCGGGGAGCTGTTTTTT
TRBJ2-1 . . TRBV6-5 CASKPAWGEQFF TGTGCCAGCAAGCCCGCCTGGGGCGAGCAGTTCTTC
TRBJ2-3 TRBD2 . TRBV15 CATSRAGRGGLADTQYF TGTGCCACCAGCAGAGCCGGACGGGGGGGGCTGGCAGATACGCAGTATTTT
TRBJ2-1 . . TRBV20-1 CSARDWNEQFF TGCAGTGCTAGAGATTGGAATGAGCAGTTCTTC
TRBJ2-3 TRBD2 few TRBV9 CASSVESSGTSHTDTQYF TGTGCCAGCAGCGTAGAGAGTAGCGGGACCTCTCACACAGATACGCAGTATTTT
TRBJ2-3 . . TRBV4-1 CASSHRRWGSTDTQYF TGCGCCAGCAGCCATCGAAGGTGGGGTAGCACAGATACGCAGTATTTT
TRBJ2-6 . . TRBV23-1 CASSHNHVSGANVLTF TGCGCCAGCAGTCACAATCACGTCTCTGGGGCCAACGTCCTGACTTTC
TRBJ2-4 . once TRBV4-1 CASSQVITVAKNIQYF TGCGCCAGCAGCCAAGTGATCACCGTAGCCAAAAACATTCAGTACTTC
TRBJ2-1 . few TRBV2 CAGGRGRITDEQFF TGTGCCGGGGGACGGGGACGTATTACAGATGAGCAGTTCTTC
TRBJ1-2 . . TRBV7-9 CASSLFGGYTF TGTGCCAGCAGTTTATTCGGGGGCTACACCTTC
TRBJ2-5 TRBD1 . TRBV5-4 CASSLGQGETQYF TGTGCCAGCAGCTTGGGACAGGGCGAGACCCAGTACTTC
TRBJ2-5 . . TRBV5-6 CASSSETSWETQYF TGTGCCAGCAGCTCAGAGACTAGTTGGGAGACCCAGTACTTC
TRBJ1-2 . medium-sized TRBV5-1 CASSLERGVALGGYTF TGCGCCAGCAGCTTGGAACGGGGGGTCGCGCTGGGAGGCTACACCTTC
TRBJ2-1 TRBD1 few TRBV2 CASSTRQGRSEQFF TGTGCCAGCAGTACCAGACAGGGACGCAGTGAGCAGTTCTTC
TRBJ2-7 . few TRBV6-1 CASRTGYEQYF TGTGCCAGCAGGACAGGTTACGAGCAGTACTTC
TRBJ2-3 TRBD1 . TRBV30 CAWSGTGGDTQYF TGTGCCTGGAGTGGGACAGGGGGCGATACGCAGTATTTT
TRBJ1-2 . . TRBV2 CASSEGLGQWGYTF TGTGCCAGCAGTGAAGGATTGGGGCAGTGGGGCTACACCTTC